The 5 T cell receptor beta chains given below trace back to one sample, sequenced in a study of T cells after posttransplantation cyclophosphamide. The table came from immunoSEQ multiplex PCR; TCRdb's copy has only in-frame clones and leaves some out. The sample includes 25,000 to 35,000 clones, none of them occurring once. The sequencing input was PBMCs. Receptor source: a woman between 25 and 40 years old in good health and a related stem cell transplant donor.

This clone was counted ten times or more. This sequence joins TRBV28 and TRBJ1-1, with TRBD1 matching 8 bases. Trimming removed 2 bases from V and 1 base from J; junction bases left unmatched: 6. This CDR3 contains 16 residues. Germline lookup yields CDR1 MDHEN and CDR2 SYDVKM. CDR3 loop: CASSLRYGQGNTEAFF. CDR3 coding DNA: TGTGCCAGCAGTTTACGTTACGGACAGGGGAACACTGAAGCTTTCTTT.

In this sample, this clone turned up many times. This chain joins TRBV5-6 and TRBJ2-3; either TRBD1 or TRBD2 may supply D (5 bases each). V lost 2 bases to trimming and J lost 8 bases, with 15 bases between them. The CDR3 covers 14 residues. Germline CDR1 SGHDT, CDR2 YYEEEE. DNA for the CDR3: TGTGCCAGCAGCTTTCGCGAGGGGTCCGTTACGCAGTATTTT. It encodes CASSFREGSVTQYF.

This clone was counted at least ten times. V usage is TRBV10-1 and J usage is TRBJ2-6, with 9 bases identical to TRBD1. V lost 7 bases to trimming and J lost 12 bases; unmatched junction nucleotides: 10. The germline CDR1 and CDR2 sequences are WNHNN and SYGVQD (reference sequence). The CDR3 sequence is 14 residues long. CDR3 loop: CASTTGGSVGVLTF. Here the CDR3 DNA reads TGCGCCAGCACAACAGGGGGCTCAGTAGGCGTCCTGACTTTC.

This clone was seen at least ten times. The chain employs TRBV4-1 and TRBJ2-7, with D uncertain. V was cut by 0 bases and J by 1 base, with 4 bases left in between. Germline CDR1 is MGHRA and CDR2 is YSYEKL. This CDR3 has 13 residues. The CDR3 here is CASSQDSSYEQYF. CDR3 DNA: TGCGCCAGCAGCCAAGACAGTTCCTACGAGCAGTACTTC.

This clone was seen only a few times. The chain couples TRBV28 to TRBJ2-5; possibly TRBD1 for D (6 bases). This CDR3 is built from 14 residues. The germline V gene has CDR1 MDHEN and CDR2 SYDVKM. Trimming removed 3 bases at V and 2 bases at J, with 10 bases between. The CDR3, as DNA: TGTGCCAGCAGTTTTCCGGGACAACAAGAGACCCAGTACTTC. The encoded protein is CASSFPGQQETQYF.